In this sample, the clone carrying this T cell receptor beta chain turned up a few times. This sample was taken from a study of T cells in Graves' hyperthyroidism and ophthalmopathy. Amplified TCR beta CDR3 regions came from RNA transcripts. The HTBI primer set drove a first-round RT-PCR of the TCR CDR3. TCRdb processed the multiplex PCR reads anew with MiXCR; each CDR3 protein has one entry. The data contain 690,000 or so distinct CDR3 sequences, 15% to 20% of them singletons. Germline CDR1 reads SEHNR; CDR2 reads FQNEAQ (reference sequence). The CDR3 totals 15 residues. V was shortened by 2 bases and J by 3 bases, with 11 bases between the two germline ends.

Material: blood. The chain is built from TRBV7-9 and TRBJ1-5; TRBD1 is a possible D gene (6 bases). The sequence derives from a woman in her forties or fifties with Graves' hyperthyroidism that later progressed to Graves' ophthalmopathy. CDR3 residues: CASSLSDSLNQPQHF. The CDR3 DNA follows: TGTGCCAGCAGCTTATCGGACAGCCTCAATCAGCCCCAGCATTTT.